This T cell receptor (beta chain) was recovered during a study of blood T cell repertoires in COVID-19. Produced via immunoSEQ multiplex PCR; TCRdb's table is partial and in-frame only. Here the sample spans 120,000 or so clones, 80% to 90% being singletons. The germline V gene encodes CDR1 SGDLS and CDR2 YYNGEE. This CDR3 region has 14 residues. Trimming stripped 2 bases from V and 0 bases from J, with 9 bases between. This clone has only one observation. Sequenced: peripheral blood. The chain carries TRBV9 and TRBJ2-7, with TRBD1 as a possible D gene (6 bases). This sequence was found in an older man with active or convalescent COVID-19. Written as DNA, the CDR3 is TGTGCCAGCAGCGTCAGGGACACCTCCTACGAGCAGTACTTC. Residues: CASSVRDTSYEQYF.